This T cell receptor (beta chain) was identified during a study of early T cells in non-severe SARS-CoV-2 infection. From the 5' RACE reads, TCRdb called clonotypes with MiXCR, one entry per CDR3 protein. The top ten hold approximately 10% of the sample, which has about 60,000 distinct CDR3 sequences, 9.5% to 15% seen once. The receptor was derived from an adult who was a healthcare worker with PCR-confirmed SARS-CoV-2 infection or an uninfected control (not recorded which). The source material was whole blood.

The CDR3 DNA reads as TGCAGCGAGAGTCGGGCAGGGGGCTCAGAGACCCAGTACTTC. Translation gives CSESRAGGSETQYF. This chain links TRBV29-1 with TRBJ2-5; 8 nucleotides agree with TRBD1. Germline V gives CDR1 SQVTM, CDR2 ANQGSEA. The CDR3 covers 14 residues. V dropped 7 bases and J dropped 4; count of bases not matched to a gene: 11. Complete variable domain (other parts from reference TRBV29-1 and TRBJ2-5): SAVISQKPSRDICQRGTSLTIQCQVDSQVTMMFWYRQQPGQSLTLIATANQGSEATYESGFVIDKFPISRPNLTFSTLTVSNMSPEDSSIYLCSESRAGGSETQYFGPGTRLLVL.